A selection of T cell receptor beta chains follows, all from one sample in a study of blood T cells in healthy people across ages. MiXCR was run by TCRdb on the 5' RACE reads, yielding one entry per CDR3 protein. The sample includes just over 1 million distinct CDR3 sequences, under 45% of them seen just once. The sequenced sample consisted of blood. These receptors originate from a woman aged 55-70 years in good health. Both conserved end residues are trimmed from each CDR3. The order of the fields is J gene, V gene, CDR3 length, CDR3 protein.

J: TRBJ2-2
V: TRBV7-9
length: 14
CDR3: ASSLAGTGLTGELF

J: TRBJ2-3
V: TRBV5-8
length: 13
CDR3: ASSQQGVFTDTQY

J: TRBJ2-3
V: TRBV12-3/TRBV12-4
length: 15
CDR3: ASSLGSGRSSTDTQY

J: TRBJ1-1
V: TRBV20-1
length: 10
CDR3: SARDLVWEAF

J: TRBJ2-5
V: TRBV7-2
length: 12
CDR3: ASSFRSASETQY

J: TRBJ2-3
V: TRBV11-2
length: 14
CDR3: ASSSSTSGYSDTQY

J: TRBJ2-1
V: TRBV7-9
length: 14
CDR3: ASSTTGTTFYNEQF

J: TRBJ2-2
V: TRBV4-2
length: 12
CDR3: ASSQDMRERELF

J: .
V: TRBV5-1
length: 13
CDR3: ASSLASTGSYEQY

J: TRBJ2-1
V: TRBV7-2
length: 18
CDR3: ASSPSGRGGSGSSYNEQF

J: TRBJ2-3
V: TRBV20-1
length: 15
CDR3: SAPVWSSGPITDTQY

J: TRBJ2-1
V: TRBV4-1
length: 13
CDR3: ASSQSGTGYNEQF

J: TRBJ2-3
V: TRBV7-2
length: 13
CDR3: ASSLAHSDTDTQY

J: TRBJ2-2
V: TRBV2
length: 13
CDR3: ASTGQGAATGELF

J: TRBJ1-6
V: TRBV12-3/TRBV12-4
length: 11
CDR3: ASRSTTNSPLH

J: TRBJ2-1
V: TRBV5-1
length: 14
CDR3: ASSYQLAGGPDEQF

J: TRBJ2-3
V: TRBV6-1
length: 14
CDR3: ASTFGRGLIADTQY

J: .
V: TRBV2
length: 13
CDR3: ASSAAPPSYNEQY

J: TRBJ1-2
V: TRBV29-1
length: 14
CDR3: SVVAETGGENYGYT

J: TRBJ2-3
V: TRBV11-2
length: 19
CDR3: ALGGLAGSSFPSFSTDTQY

J: TRBJ2-1
V: TRBV7-9
length: 13
CDR3: ASSLSGTGANEQF

J: TRBJ1-2
V: TRBV7-9
length: 12
CDR3: ASSFHGQGYGYT

J: TRBJ2-7
V: TRBV29-1
length: 11
CDR3: SVGAGGLGEQY

J: TRBJ2-7
V: TRBV29-1
length: 10
CDR3: SVDRGRGEQY

J: TRBJ2-5
V: TRBV15
length: 13
CDR3: ATSRDPGPQETQY

J: TRBJ2-7
V: TRBV18
length: 13
CDR3: ASSSRTGISYEQY

J: TRBJ1-2
V: TRBV27
length: 14
CDR3: ASSLKAGQFSYGYT

J: TRBJ2-3
V: TRBV20-1
length: 11
CDR3: SARGQGQDTQY

J: TRBJ1-5
V: TRBV28
length: 12
CDR3: ASSLRSDNQPQH

J: TRBJ2-7
V: TRBV29-1
length: 12
CDR3: SVGEGLDSYEQY

J: .
V: TRBV20-1
length: 12
CDR3: SAREYRGYNEQY

J: TRBJ1-6
V: TRBV12-3/TRBV12-4
length: 12
CDR3: ASRGKGANSPLH

J: TRBJ2-7
V: TRBV5-6
length: 13
CDR3: ASSLWGRGSYEQY

J: TRBJ2-5
V: TRBV27
length: 11
CDR3: ASTRVDGETQY

J: TRBJ2-1
V: TRBV11-2
length: 17
CDR3: ASSLVAASGREYHNEQF

J: TRBJ2-7
V: TRBV6-5
length: 12
CDR3: ASSYSVGSGEQY

J: TRBJ2-1
V: TRBV12-3/TRBV12-4
length: 13
CDR3: ATLGGLSSYNEQF

J: TRBJ1-1
V: TRBV12-3/TRBV12-4
length: 13
CDR3: ASSLVSGLNTEAF

J: TRBJ1-3
V: TRBV9
length: 13
CDR3: ASSVSADSGNTIY

J: TRBJ2-3
V: TRBV29-1
length: 14
CDR3: SVSGTSGSVVDTQY

J: TRBJ2-7
V: TRBV5-1
length: 14
CDR3: ASSSQKTGGSYEQY

J: TRBJ2-1
V: TRBV20-1
length: 12
CDR3: SAIKRTTYNEQF